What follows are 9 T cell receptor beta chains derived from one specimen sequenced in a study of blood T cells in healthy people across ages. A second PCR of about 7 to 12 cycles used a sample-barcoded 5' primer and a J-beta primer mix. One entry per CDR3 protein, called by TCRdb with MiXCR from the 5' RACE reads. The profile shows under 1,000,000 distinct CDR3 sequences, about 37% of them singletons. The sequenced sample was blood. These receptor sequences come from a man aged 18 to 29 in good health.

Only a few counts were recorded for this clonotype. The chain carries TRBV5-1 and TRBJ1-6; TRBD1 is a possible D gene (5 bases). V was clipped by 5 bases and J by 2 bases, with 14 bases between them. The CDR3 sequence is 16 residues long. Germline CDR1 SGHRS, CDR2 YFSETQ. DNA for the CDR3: TGCGCCAGCAGTACAACGGGGCTCACCTATAATTCACCCCTCCACTTT. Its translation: CASSTTGLTYNSPLHF.

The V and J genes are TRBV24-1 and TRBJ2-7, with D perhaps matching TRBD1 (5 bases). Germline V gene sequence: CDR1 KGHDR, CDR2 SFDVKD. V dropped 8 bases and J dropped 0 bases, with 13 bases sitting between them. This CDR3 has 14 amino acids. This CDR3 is CATNLITGSYEQYF. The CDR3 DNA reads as TGTGCCACCAATCTGATAACAGGCTCCTACGAGCAGTACTTC.

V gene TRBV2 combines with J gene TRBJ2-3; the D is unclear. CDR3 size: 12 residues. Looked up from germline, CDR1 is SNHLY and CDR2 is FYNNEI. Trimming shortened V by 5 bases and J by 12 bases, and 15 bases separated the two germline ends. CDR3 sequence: CASSPSGPRQYF. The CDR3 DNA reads TGTGCCAGCAGTCCCTCGGGCCCCCGACAGTATTTT.

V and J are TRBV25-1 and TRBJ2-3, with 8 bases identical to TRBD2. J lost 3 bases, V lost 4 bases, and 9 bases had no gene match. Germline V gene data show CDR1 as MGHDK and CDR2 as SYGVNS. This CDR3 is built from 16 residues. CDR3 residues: CASSGDTGGPTDTQYF. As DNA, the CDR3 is TGTGCCAGCAGTGGGGATACGGGAGGGCCGACAGATACGCAGTATTTT.

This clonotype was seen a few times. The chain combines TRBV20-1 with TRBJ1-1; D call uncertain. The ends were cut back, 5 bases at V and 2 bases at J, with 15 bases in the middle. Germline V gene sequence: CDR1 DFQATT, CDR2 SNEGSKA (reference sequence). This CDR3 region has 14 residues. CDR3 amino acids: CSAPFQRTNTEAFF. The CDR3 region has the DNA TGCAGTGCTCCCTTCCAGCGGACTAACACTGAAGCTTTCTTT.

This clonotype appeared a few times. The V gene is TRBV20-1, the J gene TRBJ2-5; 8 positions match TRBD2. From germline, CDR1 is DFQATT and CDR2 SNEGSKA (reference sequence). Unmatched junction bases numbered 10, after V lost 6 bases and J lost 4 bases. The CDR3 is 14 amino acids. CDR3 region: CSAREAGAGETQYF. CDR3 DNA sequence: TGCAGTGCCCGTGAAGCGGGGGCGGGAGAGACCCAGTACTTC.

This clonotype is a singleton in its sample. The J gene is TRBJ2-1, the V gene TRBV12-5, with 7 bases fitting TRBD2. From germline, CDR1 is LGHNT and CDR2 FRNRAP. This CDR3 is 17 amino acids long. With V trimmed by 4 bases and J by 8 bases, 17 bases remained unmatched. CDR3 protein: CASGSASGTHGGDEQFF. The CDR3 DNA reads TGTGCTAGTGGTTCGGCCTCCGGGACTCATGGGGGGGATGAGCAGTTCTTC.

The CDR3 bases are TGTGCCAGCAGTACTAGCGGGGGAAGAGAGACCCAGTTCTTC. Encoded protein: CASSTSGGRETQFF. The chain recombines TRBV7-2 with TRBJ2-1, with 11 bases aligning to TRBD2. The germline gives CDR1 SGHTA, CDR2 FQGNSA. The CDR3 spans 14 residues. Trimming cost V 6 bases and J 13 bases; bases outside gene matches: 11.

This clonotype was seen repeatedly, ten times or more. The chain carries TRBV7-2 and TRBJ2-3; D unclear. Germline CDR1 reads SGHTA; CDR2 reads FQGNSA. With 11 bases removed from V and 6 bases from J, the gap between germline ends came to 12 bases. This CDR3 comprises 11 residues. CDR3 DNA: TGTGCCTCTGGGCCTCTGGATACGCAGTATTTT. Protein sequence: CASGPLDTQYF.